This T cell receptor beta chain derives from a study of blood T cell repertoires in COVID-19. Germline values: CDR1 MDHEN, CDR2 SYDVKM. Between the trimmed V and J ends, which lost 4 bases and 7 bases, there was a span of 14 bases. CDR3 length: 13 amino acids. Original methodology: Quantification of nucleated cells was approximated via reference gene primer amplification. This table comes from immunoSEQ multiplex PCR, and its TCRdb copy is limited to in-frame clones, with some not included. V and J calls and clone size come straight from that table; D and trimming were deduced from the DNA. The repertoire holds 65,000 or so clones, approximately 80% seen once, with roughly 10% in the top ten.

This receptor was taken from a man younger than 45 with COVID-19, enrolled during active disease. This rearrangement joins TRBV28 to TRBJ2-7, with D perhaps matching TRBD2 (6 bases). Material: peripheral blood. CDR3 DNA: TGTGCCAGCAGTTCGAACGAGGCGGGGGAGCAGTACTTC. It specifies CASSSNEAGEQYF.